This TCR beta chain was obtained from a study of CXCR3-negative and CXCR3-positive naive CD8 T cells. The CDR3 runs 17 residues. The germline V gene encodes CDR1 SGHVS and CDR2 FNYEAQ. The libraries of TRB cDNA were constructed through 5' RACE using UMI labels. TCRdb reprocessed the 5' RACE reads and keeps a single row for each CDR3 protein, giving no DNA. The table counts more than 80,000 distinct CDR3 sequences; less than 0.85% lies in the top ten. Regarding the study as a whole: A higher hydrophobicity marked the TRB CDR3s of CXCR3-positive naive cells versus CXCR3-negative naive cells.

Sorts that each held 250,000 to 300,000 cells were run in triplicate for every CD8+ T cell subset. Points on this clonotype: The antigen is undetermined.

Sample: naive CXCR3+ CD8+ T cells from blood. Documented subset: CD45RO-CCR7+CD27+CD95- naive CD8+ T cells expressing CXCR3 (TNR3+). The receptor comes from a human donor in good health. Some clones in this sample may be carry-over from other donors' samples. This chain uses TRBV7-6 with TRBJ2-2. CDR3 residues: CASSLARGLRNTGELFF.